This T cell receptor beta chain is from a study of T-cell memory formation after mild COVID-19. Study-wide context: TCR clusters were mostly confined to one donor each.

The CDR3 consists of 15 residues. Germline values: CDR1 SGHTA, CDR2 FQGNSA. Trimming at V came to 4 bases and at J to 9 bases, leaving 10 bases not matched to a gene. General observations from the study: Detection of some responders pre-infection suggested pre-existing cross-reactive memory T cells participated.

This clonotype has only a few counts. Its antigen is not identified. 5'RACE with constant-segment primers yielded barcoded, UMI-tagged TCR alpha and TCR beta cDNA libraries. TCRdb re-called the 5' RACE reads through MiXCR, storing one row per CDR3 protein. The table lists roughly 600,000 distinct CDR3 sequences, roughly 18% of them singletons. This TCR was recovered from an adult woman who had mild COVID-19 (a few samples of this study predate the infection). Cell type and time point are not known. The V gene is TRBV7-2, the J gene TRBJ2-1; 9 nucleotides align to TRBD2. The specimen sequenced was PBMCs or a T cell subset sorted from them (not recorded which). The CDR3 DNA sequence: TGTGCCAGCAGCTCGAGAGTAGCGGGAGTTGGTGAGCAGTTCTTC. This gives the protein CASSSRVAGVGEQFF.